This T cell receptor (beta chain) stems from a study of early stage breast cancer tumors (TCRdb year 2017). About the study as a whole: Of the approximately 15 invasive breast tumors, approximately 11 were found to be estrogen receptor-positive, progesterone receptor-positive and HER2-negative. Of the 12 ER+/PR+/HER2- tumors, eight were classified as invasive ductal carcinomas and four as invasive lobular carcinomas. On average, each sample got 9 to 10-fold read coverage. A total of about 2.9 million templates, representing around 1.2 million unique clonotypes, were detected across all samples. Findings and caveats that apply to the study as a whole: Tumors showed 2 to 2.5-fold higher T cell density and higher clonality than adjacent normal breast tissue. Enriched TCRB sequences shared across patients were mostly commonly generated sequences, unlikely to play an important role in the tumor microenvironment. Repertoires from blood and normal breast were more alike than repertoires from blood and tumor, and in about 90% of the 16 patients, comparing each tissue with blood separated tumor from normal. Chain pairing and functional markers such as CD4, CD8 and FOXP3 were not captured by bulk genomic DNA sequencing of unsorted cells. Because the cohort was small, a breakdown by tumor subtype could not be done.

Each sample was amplified as two independent genomic DNA replicates: 0.5 to 0.65 ug for blood and approximately 1.4 ug for tumor or normal breast. Following the manufacturer's instructions, the ImmunoSeq Intro kit was used to carry out TCRB sequencing on genomic DNA. For absolute quantification, the approximately 32-cycle multiplex PCR included proprietary primers along with spike-in control sequences. Single-end 150-bp reads were used to sequence an 87-bp fragment spanning the CDR3 plus the flanking V and J genes. Each lane of an Illumina MiSeq running version 3.0 chemistry carried seven multiplexed samples, with two replicates apiece. The paper's data handling went like this. Raw data were processed by the vendor's proprietary pipeline, with both replicates merged into one result per sample. To define clonotypes, the study grouped productive rearrangements that shared the V-gene family, CDR3 amino acid sequence and J-gene segment. To compute clonality, the normalized Shannon entropy (Pielou evenness) of TCRB abundances was subtracted from 1. T cell density was estimated by dividing total templates by the number of input cells inferred from the DNA input amount. Recon, run with its default parameters, was used to estimate overall repertoire diversity and clonality. Clonotypes with over 0.1% abundance in tumor and at least 32-fold higher abundance in tumor than in normal breast were defined as tumor-enriched. TCRdb provides this immuneACCESS table in a form limited to in-frame rearrangements. Some clones are lacking; in checked studies, under half of them reflect an unresolved V gene, and why the rest are absent is not known. D and trimming come from the DNA, and the V and J calls and clone size come from that table. The sample records 40,000 to 60,000 clones, around 80% of which are singletons. Under 4.5% of the sample is in the top ten clones.

The study profiled bulk TCR beta-chain repertoires in matched peripheral blood, tumor and adjacent normal breast tissue taken from over 15 patients with early-stage breast cancer. Before surgery, about 4.5-11 mL of whole blood was collected into EDTA tubes and then processed within 2 hours. Ficoll-Paque centrifugation in SepMate-50 tubes was used to isolate peripheral blood mononuclear cells. For storage in liquid nitrogen, PBMCs were cryopreserved as aliquots of roughly 1.8 to 4.5 million cells in approximately 90% FBS with around 10% DMSO. Genomic DNA was extracted with the Qiagen AllPrep DNA/RNA Mini kit. This clone was counted between two and nine times. Its antigen is unknown. The record has no base qualities; no much larger clone is one base away. CDR1 and CDR2 were assigned from the germline V gene as SGHRS and YFSETQ. Between the V and J ends, shortened by 0 bases and 3 bases respectively, the junction contains 7 bases. The cysteine opens and the phenylalanine closes a CDR3 of 14 amino acids. The CDR3 DNA has 42 bases and is translated from base 1.

The chain is encoded by TRBV5-1 joined to TRBJ2-1, with the identity of the D gene unclear. The sample taken for sequencing was blood. This receptor was identified in a person aged 40-50 years with breast cancer. The DNA reads TGCGCCAGCAGCTTGGAGAACTTCTACAATGAGCAGTTCTTC. Translated, it reads CASSLENFYNEQFF.